One sample yielded the 30 T cell receptor beta chains listed below, sequenced in a study of beta chain features in type 1 diabetes. Overall study results and limits: In every one of the four CD4+ subsets, TCRB CDR3s were moderately but significantly shorter in Type 1 diabetes patients.

Expressed TCRB transcripts were sequenced because the entire RNA isolate underwent reverse transcription. Measured with immunoSEQ multiplex PCR; TCRdb has only the in-frame clones, and not every one. The table records 250,000 to 350,000 clones, 13% to 15% of them present only once. No antigen is known for these receptors. The sample taken for sequencing was naive CD4+ T cells from blood. The receptors come from a man aged 30 to 45 with type 1 diabetes.

A few counts support this clone. This chain joins TRBV28 and TRBJ2-7; a possible D gene is TRBD1 (5 bases). This CDR3 spans 16 amino acids. V shed 2 bases and J shed 2 bases, with 16 bases lying between them. Germline-derived CDR1 and CDR2 are MDHEN and SYDVKM. Written as DNA, the CDR3 is TGTGCCAGCAGTTTAGAACTAAGGGGAAATACCTACGAGCAGTACTTC. It translates to CASSLELRGNTYEQYF.

This chain joins TRBV4-3 and TRBJ1-1; D possibly corresponds to TRBD1 (5 bases). Germline V gene lookup returns CDR1 LGHNA and CDR2 YSLEER. This CDR3 spans 15 amino acids. Between the trimmed V and J ends, which lost 1 base and 3 bases, there was a span of 12 bases. CDR3 DNA sequence: TGCGCCAGCAGCCAAGGACCCAAAGGGGACACTGAAGCTTTCTTT. This encodes CASSQGPKGDTEAFF.

This clone turned up a few times. The chain recombines TRBV4-2 with TRBJ2-3; TRBD2 matches at 11 bases. The length of the CDR3 is 18 residues. In germline, CDR1 is LGHNA, CDR2 YNFKEQ. Trimming cost V 5 bases and J 0 bases; bases outside gene matches: 10. The CDR3: CASSSGTSGLSSTDTQYF. The DNA of the CDR3 is TGTGCCAGCAGCTCCGGGACTAGCGGTTTGTCTAGCACAGATACGCAGTATTTT.

The table lists this clone with a count of one. V and J are TRBV7-3 and TRBJ2-1; tentative D call: TRBD1 (5 bases). The CDR3 spans 12 residues. Trimming pared 6 bases from V and 7 bases from J, leaving 10 bases between. Germline-derived CDR1 and CDR2 are SGHTA and FQGTGA. The CDR3, as DNA: TGTGCCAGCAGTTCAGGGCTAAATGAGCAGTTCTTC. It encodes CASSSGLNEQFF. The full variable domain, its missing parts supplied by reference TRBV7-3 and TRBJ2-1, is GAGVSQTPSNKVTEKGKYVELRCDPISGHTALYWYRQSLGQGPEFLIYFQGTGAADDSGLPNDRFFAVRPEGSVSTLKIQRTERGDSAVYLCASSSGLNEQFFGPGTRLTVL.

The sample holds a few counts of this clone. This chain links TRBV4-3 with TRBJ2-1, with TRBD2 matching 10 bases. V gave up 1 base and J gave up 9 bases; unmatched junction bases: 9. CDR1 is LGHNA, CDR2 YSLEER, per germline. The CDR3 extends over 16 amino acids. DNA of the CDR3: TGCGCCAGCAGCCAAGTTTCTAGCGGGAGTTACCGTGAGCAGTTCTTC. This translates into CASSQVSSGSYREQFF.

V usage is TRBV14 and J usage is TRBJ1-2; perhaps TRBD1 as D (5 bases). V was clipped by 0 bases and J by 8 bases, with 16 bases between them. Germline CDR1 and CDR2: SGHDN and FVKESK. This CDR3 contains 15 residues. In DNA form, the CDR3 reads TGTGCCAGCAGCCAAGAGTCGGCGGGGGTACGGGGCTACACCTTC. Residues: CASSQESAGVRGYTF.

The CDR3 nucleotides read TGTGCCAGTGGGGGGGGTCTGGAGAAGACCCAGTACTTC. Amino acid sequence: CASGGGLEKTQYF. This chain uses TRBV19 with TRBJ2-5, with 7 bases identical to TRBD2. The CDR3 has 13 amino acids. CDR1 and CDR2 from the germline V gene are LNHDA and SQIVND (reference sequence). The V gene end was trimmed by 8 bases and the J gene end by 6 bases; junction bases not matched to a gene: 9.

This sequence joins TRBV6-5 and TRBJ1-1, with 7 bases that match TRBD1. Germline-derived CDR1 and CDR2 are MNHEY and SVGAGI. The CDR3 consists of 12 residues. Trimming took 5 bases from V and 8 from J; bases not matched to a gene: 5. In DNA form, the CDR3 reads TGTGCCAGCAGTCGTCGGACAGGAGAAGCTTTCTTT. Translating it yields CASSRRTGEAFF.

This clone was observed a handful of times. The chain is built from TRBV5-1 and TRBJ2-4; TRBD1 matches at 9 bases. With V trimmed by 4 bases and J by 10 bases, 6 bases remained unmatched. The germline gives CDR1 SGHRS, CDR2 YFSETQ. The CDR3 is made up of 13 amino acids. CDR3 DNA sequence: TGCGCCAGCAGCCTAGGGACAGGGAATATTCAGTACTTC. Its protein product is CASSLGTGNIQYF.

The chain combines TRBV28 with TRBJ1-5, with 8 bases aligning to TRBD1. The CDR3 runs 15 residues. Germline V CDR1 and CDR2: MDHEN, SYDVKM. V lost 6 bases to trimming and J lost 3 bases; unmatched junction nucleotides: 7. CDR3: CASSSGQGTNQPQHF. The CDR3 DNA follows: TGTGCCAGCAGCTCAGGACAGGGAACCAATCAGCCCCAGCATTTT. The full variable domain, with the rest looked up from reference TRBV28 and TRBJ1-5, is DVKVTQSSRYLVKRTGEKVFLECVQDMDHENMFWYRQDPGLGLRLIYFSYDVKMKEKGDIPEGYSVSREKKERFSLILESASTNQTSMYLCASSSGQGTNQPQHFGDGTRLSIL.

V gene TRBV5-4 combines with J gene TRBJ2-7, with 7 positions matching TRBD2. With V trimmed by 0 bases and J by 4 bases, 7 bases remained unmatched. The CDR3 is made up of 15 amino acids. Germline loops: CDR1 SGHNT, CDR2 YYREEE (reference sequence). The CDR3 loop reads CASSLGLAGEYEQYF. In DNA form, the CDR3 reads TGTGCCAGCAGCTTGGGGTTAGCGGGCGAATACGAGCAGTACTTC.

This clone was observed a handful of times. The genes are TRBV9 and TRBJ2-1, with TRBD2 matching over 10 bases. The CDR3 has 16 amino acids. Germline assignment: CDR1 SGDLS and CDR2 YYNGEE. V was pared by 0 bases and J by 9 bases, with 9 bases of the junction left unmatched. CDR3: CASSVEPSGSQGEQFF. CDR3 bases: TGTGCCAGCAGCGTAGAACCTAGCGGGAGTCAAGGTGAGCAGTTCTTC.

Only a few counts were recorded for this clone. The V call is TRBV5-1, the J call TRBJ2-5; D gene uncertain. CDR1 is SGHRS and CDR2 is YFSETQ in the germline V gene. The CDR3 contains 14 residues. Trimming pared 4 bases from V and 1 base from J, leaving 11 bases between. Here the CDR3 reads CASSRLGGQETQYF. The DNA for the CDR3 is TGCGCCAGCAGCCGCCTTGGCGGCCAAGAGACCCAGTACTTC.

The chain recombines TRBV15 with TRBJ2-5; 7 positions agree with TRBD2. Germline values: CDR1 LNHNV, CDR2 YYDKDF (reference sequence). The CDR3 runs 20 residues. The J segment lost 0 bases and the V segment lost 0 bases, leaving 16 bases of the junction unmatched. CDR3 sequence (DNA): TGTGCCACCAGCAGAGATCAGGGTTATATGAGCGGGAAACACCAAGAGACCCAGTACTTC. It codes for CATSRDQGYMSGKHQETQYF.

This clone turned up a few times. CDR3 sequence reads: CASSLEPRWREQYF. The CDR3 bases are TGTGCCAGCAGCTTAGAACCCCGGTGGAGGGAGCAGTACTTC. The chain combines TRBV11-2 with TRBJ2-7, with D tentatively TRBD2 (5 bases). From germline, CDR1 is SGHAT and CDR2 FQNNGV. Trimming took off 0 bases at V and 7 bases at J, with 13 bases between the two ends. The CDR3 sequence is 14 residues long.

This chain uses TRBV7-9 with TRBJ2-3; the D is unclear. CDR1 and CDR2 (germline): SEHNR, FQNEAQ (reference sequence). The length of the CDR3 is 16 residues. V lost 2 bases and J 4 bases, leaving 16 bases between the germline ends. The CDR3 protein is CASSLILGDEADTQYF. Written as DNA, the CDR3 is TGTGCCAGCAGCTTAATTTTAGGAGATGAAGCAGATACGCAGTATTTT.

This clone was detected a few times. The chain carries TRBV11-1 and TRBJ2-1; 9 positions agree with TRBD1. Trimming took 5 bases from V and 4 from J; bases not matched to a gene: 6. The germline V gene has CDR1 SGHAT and CDR2 FQDESV (reference sequence). CDR3 length equals 15 residues. The CDR3 here is CASSRTGGTYNEQFF. The CDR3 nucleotides read TGTGCCAGCAGCCGAACAGGGGGCACTTACAATGAGCAGTTCTTC.

The chain is built from TRBV10-3 and TRBJ2-1; 10 bases line up with TRBD2. The junction had 3 bases not matched to a gene; V was cut back by 3 bases and J by 4 bases. The CDR3 extends over 15 amino acids. Germline values: CDR1 ENHRY, CDR2 SYGVKD. Here the CDR3 reads CAISDSSGGYNEQFF. The CDR3 DNA sequence: TGTGCCATCAGTGATTCTAGCGGGGGATACAATGAGCAGTTCTTC.

This clone turned up a few times. V gene TRBV28 combines with J gene TRBJ1-2, with D possibly matching TRBD1 (6 bases). From germline, CDR1 is MDHEN and CDR2 SYDVKM. The CDR3 contains 15 residues. Trimming left V 3 bases short and J 8 bases short, with 19 bases between. The CDR3 loop is CASSLRSGGGQGYTF. The CDR3 DNA is TGTGCCAGCAGTTTGAGGTCTGGGGGGGGCCAAGGCTACACCTTC.

The chain has TRBV18 and TRBJ2-2; 9 nucleotides line up with TRBD1. This CDR3 has 17 amino acids. V lost 3 bases, J lost 0 bases, and 5 bases stayed unmatched. Germline loops: CDR1 KGHSH, CDR2 LQKENI. The DNA for the CDR3 is TGTGCCAGCTCACCGAATGGACAGGGGACGAACACCGGGGAGCTGTTTTTT. Its protein is CASSPNGQGTNTGELFF.

The chain links TRBV30 to TRBJ2-2, with 8 bases lining up with TRBD2. Germline CDR1 and CDR2: GTSNPN and SVGIG (reference sequence). The CDR3 consists of 15 residues. Losses at the gene ends were 0 bases for V and 6 bases for J; bases not matched to a gene: 6. The CDR3 region is CAWSVTAGGPGELFF. CDR3 bases: TGTGCCTGGAGTGTAACCGCGGGAGGACCCGGGGAGCTGTTTTTT.

This clone was found a few times. The rearrangement uses TRBV27 and TRBJ1-2; 7 positions match TRBD1. This CDR3 region has 14 residues. The germline CDR1 and CDR2 sequences are MNHEY and SMNVEV (reference sequence). V shed 6 bases, J shed 7 bases, and the junction held 11 bases outside the gene matches. The CDR3 bases are TGTGCCAGCAGCTTCACCCAGGGGGTGAGTGGCTACACCTTC. This encodes CASSFTQGVSGYTF.

In this sample, this clone turned up a few times. This chain joins TRBV6-5 and TRBJ1-1, with 10 nucleotides matching TRBD1. The V gene's germline CDR1 is MNHEY and CDR2 SVGAGI. This CDR3 is built from 14 residues. The V gene end was trimmed by 6 bases and the J gene end by 3 bases; junction bases not matched to a gene: 4. The CDR3 nucleotides are TGTGCCAGCAGAGAGACAGGGGGCCACACTGAAGCTTTCTTT. Its translation: CASRETGGHTEAFF.

This chain's CDR3 is CASISRERALRNEQFF. CDR3 DNA: TGTGCCAGCATCTCAAGGGAGCGGGCCCTAAGAAATGAGCAGTTCTTC. The chain joins TRBV5-6 to TRBJ2-1; D is possibly TRBD2 (6 bases). Germline loops: CDR1 SGHDT, CDR2 YYEEEE. CDR3 length: 16 residues. V was pared by 6 bases and J by 7 bases, with 23 bases between.

This clone was detected only a few times. In nucleotides, the CDR3 is TGTGCCAGCAGCTTCAGGGGGCATCAGCCCCAGCATTTT. Translating gives CASSFRGHQPQHF. The chain has TRBV5-6 and TRBJ1-5; 8 nucleotides match TRBD1. This CDR3 is 13 amino acids long. Trimming removed 2 bases from V and 5 bases from J; junction bases left unmatched: 0. Germline V gives CDR1 SGHDT, CDR2 YYEEEE. Using reference TRBV5-6 and TRBJ1-5 for the parts outside the CDR3, the full variable domain is DAGVTQSPTHLIKTRGQQVTLRCSPKSGHDTVSWYQQALGQGPQFIFQYYEEEERQRGNFPDRFSGHQFPNYSSELNVNALLLGDSALYLCASSFRGHQPQHFGDGTRLSIL.

As for this clone: The same CDR3 is also encoded by other DNA sequences in this sample. V is TRBV18 and J is TRBJ2-7; 10 positions agree with TRBD1. Germline CDR1 reads KGHSH; CDR2 reads LQKENI. This CDR3 spans 15 amino acids. V dropped 3 bases and J dropped 2; count of bases not matched to a gene: 4. The CDR3 DNA follows: TGTGCCAGCTCACCCTCGGGACAGGGGACCTACGAGCAGTACTTC. Translating gives CASSPSGQGTYEQYF.

The V call is TRBV5-6, the J call TRBJ2-3; D remains unclear. V shed 4 bases and J shed 3 bases, with 24 bases lying between them. The CDR3 loop spans 18 amino acids. Germline CDR1 reads SGHDT; CDR2 reads YYEEEE. The CDR3 here is CASSTLGGATRWTDTQYF. The DNA for the CDR3 is TGTGCCAGCAGCACTCTAGGTGGAGCCACGAGATGGACAGATACGCAGTATTTT. The full variable domain, completed using reference TRBV5-6 and TRBJ2-3, is DAGVTQSPTHLIKTRGQQVTLRCSPKSGHDTVSWYQQALGQGPQFIFQYYEEEERQRGNFPDRFSGHQFPNYSSELNVNALLLGDSALYLCASSTLGGATRWTDTQYFGPGTRLTVL.

In this sample, this clone turned up a few times. This sequence joins TRBV29-1 and TRBJ1-3; TRBD1 is a possible D gene (5 bases). The germline V and J ends were trimmed by 3 bases and 0 bases, with 9 bases remaining between them. Germline-derived CDR1 and CDR2 are SQVTM and ANQGSEA. The CDR3 extends over 14 amino acids. The CDR3 nucleotides are TGCAGCGTTGAGGGGGGAAACTCTGGAAACACCATATATTTT. Amino acids: CSVEGGNSGNTIYF.

About this clone: The sample holds other DNA sequences that translate to the same CDR3. This rearrangement joins TRBV13 to TRBJ2-7, with TRBD2 as a possible D gene (5 bases). Trimming pared 6 bases from V and 0 bases from J, leaving 12 bases between. Germline assignment: CDR1 PRHDT and CDR2 FYEKMQ (reference sequence). The CDR3 is 14 amino acids. This chain's CDR3 is CASRTSGSSYEQYF. Written as DNA, the CDR3 is TGTGCCAGCAGAACCAGCGGAAGCTCCTACGAGCAGTACTTC.

This chain connects TRBV28 to TRBJ2-1; 8 positions match TRBD1. The CDR3 is made up of 15 amino acids. V trimming: 6 bases; J trimming: 4 bases; junction bases outside the gene matches: 8. Germline V gives CDR1 MDHEN, CDR2 SYDVKM. The CDR3 reads CASRPQDREYNEQFF. The CDR3 DNA sequence: TGTGCCAGCAGACCACAGGACAGGGAGTACAATGAGCAGTTCTTC.